These T cell receptor beta chains were read from a single sample in a study of T cell repertoires in cytomegalovirus infection. TCRdb reprocessed the reads with MiXCR, giving one entry per CDR3 protein. The sample contains approximately 730,000 distinct CDR3 sequences, roughly 36% of which appear only once. No antigen is known for these receptors. The sample here was cultured PBMCs, taken from culture after CMV antigen stimulation. The receptors come from a human donor in good health (CMV status not recorded). Some clones in this sample may be carry-over from other donors' samples. Each CDR3 is given with its conserved first and last residue. The D gene is left open where the match is weak. Some rows have no size entry. The others give once, few or many, or a class for an expanded clone.

.	TRBV27	.	TRBJ2-1	13	TGTGCCAGCAGTCTTAGACAGCGCAGTGAGCAGTTCTTC	CASSLRQRSEQFF
once	TRBV15	.	TRBJ1-2	15	TGTGCCACCAGCAGAGCTAAACCGGGGTTGCGGGGCTACACCTTC	CATSRAKPGLRGYTF
.	TRBV5-1	.	TRBJ2-5	15	TGCGCCAGCAGCTATTCGGGACATCCACAAGAGACCCAGTACTTC	CASSYSGHPQETQYF
.	TRBV3-1	.	TRBJ2-3	16	TGTGCCAGCAGCCAAGAACGGGGGATGAGCACAGATACGCAGTATTTT	CASSQERGMSTDTQYF
.	TRBV6-5	TRBD1	TRBJ2-1	15	TGTGCCAGCAGTCTGGACAGGAGCCCCTACAATGAGCAGTTCTTC	CASSLDRSPYNEQFF
.	TRBV7-8	.	TRBJ2-7	12	TGTGCCAGCGGCGGCGGAGCCTACGAGCAGTACTTC	CASGGGAYEQYF
.	TRBV7-2	.	TRBJ2-1	15	TGTGCCAGCAGCGAACTCTGGGCGACCTACAATGAGCAGTTCTTC	CASSELWATYNEQFF
.	TRBV2	TRBD1	TRBJ2-4	17	TGTGCCAGCGGCCCGGACAGGTTCTCTCTAGCCAAAAACATTCAGTACTTC	CASGPDRFSLAKNIQYF
few	TRBV12-3/TRBV12-4	.	TRBJ1-1	14	TGTGCCAGCAGCTCCTCCGGGAGGAACACTGAAGCTTTCTTT	CASSSSGRNTEAFF
few	TRBV6-2/TRBV6-3	.	TRBJ1-5	15	TGTGCCAGCAGTCCCCGGACAGCTTCAAATCAGCCCCAGCATTTT	CASSPRTASNQPQHF
many	TRBV5-4	.	TRBJ1-1	14	TGTGCCAGCAGCTTGGTAGGGCCGAACACTGAAGCTTTCTTT	CASSLVGPNTEAFF
.	TRBV7-7	.	TRBJ2-3	15	TGTGCCAGCAGCCCGGATTCCGGGAGCGCAGATACGCAGTATTTT	CASSPDSGSADTQYF
.	TRBV3-1	TRBD2	TRBJ2-5	14	TGTGCCAGCAGCCAAGATTGGGCTAGCGGGACCCAGTACTTC	CASSQDWASGTQYF
.	TRBV20-1	.	TRBJ2-1	15	TGCAGTGCTGTATCCCCCCAGCGAGGTACCAATGAGCAGTTCTTC	CSAVSPQRGTNEQFF
many	TRBV7-2	.	TRBJ2-1	14	TGTGCCAGCAGCTTAGCTTCATGGGGTAATGAGCAGTTCTTC	CASSLASWGNEQFF
few	TRBV7-2	.	TRBJ2-5	15	TGTGCCAGCAGCTTAGAGAGTTGGGGGCAAGAGACCCAGTACTTC	CASSLESWGQETQYF
many	TRBV7-2	.	TRBJ2-1	12	TGTGCCAGCAGCCCCTCCGGGAATGAGCAGTTCTTC	CASSPSGNEQFF
few	TRBV5-4	.	TRBJ2-3	17	TGTGCCAGCAGTTCAGGACTTCCCCTTACCCGCACAGATACGCAGTATTTT	CASSSGLPLTRTDTQYF
few	TRBV7-2	.	TRBJ1-6	17	TGTGCCAGCAGCTTACCTCCTACGCCCCGAACTAATTCACCCCTCCACTTT	CASSLPPTPRTNSPLHF
.	TRBV5-6	.	TRBJ2-7	14	TGTGCCAGCAGCTTGAGGACAGCCCGGGACGAGCAGTACTTC	CASSLRTARDEQYF
.	TRBV20-1	.	TRBJ2-7	13	TGCAGTGCTAGTTGGGAGGGGGGTTACGAGCAGTACTTC	CSASWEGGYEQYF
.	TRBV15	TRBD2	TRBJ2-2	16	TGTGCCACCAGCAGTGGGCGGGAGGGCCTAACCGGGGAGCTGTTTTTT	CATSSGREGLTGELFF
.	TRBV10-3	.	TRBJ1-3	14	TGTGCCAACCAAGGCAGCCTCTCTGGAAACACCATATATTTT	CANQGSLSGNTIYF
.	TRBV7-9	.	TRBJ2-5	15	TGTGCCAGCAGCCAGATTCTGACTAGGTCAGAGACCCAGTACTTC	CASSQILTRSETQYF
.	TRBV2	.	TRBJ1-4	14	TGTGCCAGCAGTGCCCGGGTAACTAATGAAAAACTGTTTTTT	CASSARVTNEKLFF
.	TRBV20-1	.	TRBJ2-3	14	TGCAGTGCCCAACGACAGGCTAGCACAGATACGCAGTATTTT	CSAQRQASTDTQYF
.	TRBV12-3/TRBV12-4	.	TRBJ1-6	15	TGTGCCAGCAGGGAGGGTCCAGAACATAATTCACCCCTCCACTTT	CASREGPEHNSPLHF
.	TRBV15	.	TRBJ2-3	15	TGTGCCACCAGCAGACGAGGGAAGCCCACAGATACGCAGTATTTT	CATSRRGKPTDTQYF
.	TRBV7-6	TRBD2	TRBJ2-2	20	TGTGCCAGCAGCTTAGGGACGCCGGGACTAGCGGGAGGTGGCACCGGGGAGCTGTTTTTT	CASSLGTPGLAGGGTGELFF
.	TRBV19	TRBD2	TRBJ2-2	15	TGTGCCAGTATCCAGGGAGGGCCTTACACCGGGGAGCTGTTTTTT	CASIQGGPYTGELFF
.	TRBV19	TRBD2	TRBJ2-3	15	TGTGCCAGTAGTTCGGACGGGGGGGCTACAGATACGCAGTATTTT	CASSSDGGATDTQYF